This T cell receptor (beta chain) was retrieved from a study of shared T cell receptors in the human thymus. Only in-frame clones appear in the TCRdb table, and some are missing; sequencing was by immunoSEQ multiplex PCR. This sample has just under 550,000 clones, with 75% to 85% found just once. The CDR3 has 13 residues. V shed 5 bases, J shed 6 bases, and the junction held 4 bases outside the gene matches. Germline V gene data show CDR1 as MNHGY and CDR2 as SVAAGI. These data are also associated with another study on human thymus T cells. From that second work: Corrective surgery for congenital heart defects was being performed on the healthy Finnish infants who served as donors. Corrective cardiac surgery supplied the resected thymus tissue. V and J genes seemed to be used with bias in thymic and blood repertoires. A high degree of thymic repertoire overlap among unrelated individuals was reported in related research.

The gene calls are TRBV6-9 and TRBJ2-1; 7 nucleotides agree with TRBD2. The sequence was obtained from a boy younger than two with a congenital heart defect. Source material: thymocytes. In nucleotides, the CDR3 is TGTGCCAGCAGTACTGGGACTATCAATGAGCAGTTCTTC. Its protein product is CASSTGTINEQFF.